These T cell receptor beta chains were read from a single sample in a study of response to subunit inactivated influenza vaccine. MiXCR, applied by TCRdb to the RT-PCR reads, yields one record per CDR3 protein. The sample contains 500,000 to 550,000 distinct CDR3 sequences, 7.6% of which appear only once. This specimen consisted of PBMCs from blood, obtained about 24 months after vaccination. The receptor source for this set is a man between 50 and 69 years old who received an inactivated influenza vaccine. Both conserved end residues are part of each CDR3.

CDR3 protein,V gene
CASSLGTGGNEQYF,TRBV5-1
CASSEDGGFPYEQYF,TRBV6-1
CASTSGLQMGEQYF,TRBV9
CASRKTGGLIHEQFF,TRBV7-3
CASSRVDGANVLTF,TRBV3-1
CASSYAYGGSDTQYF,TRBV6-2/TRBV6-3
CASSYPQGGKDNEQFF,TRBV28
CAGTPRPGQGGDTQYF,TRBV9
CASSESTGNTEAFF,TRBV2
CSARPIAGDPYEQYF,TRBV20-1
CAISEVIGTETQYF,TRBV10-3
CSVGTSGSLVGQFF,TRBV29-1
CAISGETGSYNSPLHF,TRBV10-3
CAITIAGGYEQYF,TRBV10-3
CAISVGDRMNTGELFF,TRBV10-3
CSASDRTRSYEQYF,TRBV20-1